This T cell receptor (beta chain) originates from a study of blood T cell repertoires in COVID-19. Study-wide background: PBMCs, B-cell-depleted T cells, or T cells provided the cDNA or gDNA that made up the material.

The CDR3 has 16 amino acids. Germline assignment: CDR1 LGHNA and CDR2 YNFKEQ. After removal of 1 base from V and 3 bases from J, the junction contained 6 bases not matched to a gene. The authors' processing: Reference gene primers were amplified, and this amplification served to estimate nucleated cell counts. Profiling relied on immunoSEQ multiplex PCR, and the TCRdb table lists in-frame clones only, not all of them. V, J and clone size reflect that table, while D and trimming were determined from the DNA. In the table there are about 170,000 clones, 80% to 90% of which are singletons. The chain links TRBV4-2 to TRBJ2-3; 8 bases are a match to TRBD1. The specimen sequenced was peripheral blood. This TCR derives from a woman aged 60-70 years with COVID-19, enrolled during active disease. CDR3 sequence reads: CASSQGRDRRTDTQYF. DNA for the CDR3: TGTGCCAGCAGCCAAGGCCGGGACAGGAGGACAGATACGCAGTATTTT.